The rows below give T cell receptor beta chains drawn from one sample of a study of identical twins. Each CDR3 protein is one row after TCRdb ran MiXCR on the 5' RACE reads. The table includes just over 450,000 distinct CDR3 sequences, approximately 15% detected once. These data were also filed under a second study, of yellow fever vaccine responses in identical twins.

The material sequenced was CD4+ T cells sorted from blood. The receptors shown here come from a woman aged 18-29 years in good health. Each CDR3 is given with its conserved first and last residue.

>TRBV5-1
CASSLGQGATEAFF
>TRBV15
CATSRRFHEQFF
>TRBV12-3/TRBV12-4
CASSLVVSETFQETQYF
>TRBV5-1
CASSSDRSYEQYF
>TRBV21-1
CASSSGRDRCLYEQYF
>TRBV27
CASTRTGLDTEAFF
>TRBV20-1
CSATPSHEQYF
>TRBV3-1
CASSHRAFGIQYF
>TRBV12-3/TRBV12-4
CASTFRAGGFDNEQFF
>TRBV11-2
CASSPQGEHTEAFF
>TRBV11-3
CASSQMGGQGYEQYF
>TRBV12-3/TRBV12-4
CASSLARGGIGNIQYF
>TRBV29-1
CSVEEGIAEAFF
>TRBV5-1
CASSLKGSQETQYF
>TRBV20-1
CSARDNRRSTDTQYF
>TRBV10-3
CAISESESQVYGYTF
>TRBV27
CASSLRLAGGNNEQFF
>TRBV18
CASSKDRAANTGELFF
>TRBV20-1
CSARGGSGGYNEQFF
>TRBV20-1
CSARGGLAKQETQYF
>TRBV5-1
CASSLDLDTQYF
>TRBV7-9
CASSRSGSLGNEQFF
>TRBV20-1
CSAAPGPTEQYF
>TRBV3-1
CASSQPLEVETQYF
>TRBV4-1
CASSQSTSNPSGSHEQYF
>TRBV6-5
CASRYEGRQYF
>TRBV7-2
CASSLGGTGRQETQYF
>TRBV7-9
CASSPIPRDPNYGYTF
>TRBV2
CASSGTGALYTDTQYF